The clone carrying this T cell receptor (beta chain) was found many times. Its antigen is undetermined. There were only healthy Caucasians among the donors. This sample was taken from a study of identical twins. This CDR3 spans 14 amino acids. Study conclusions and caveats: Surplus twin overlap in beta out-of-frame sequences was less pronounced. It was possible that invariant MAIT and iNKT cells partly confounded the zero-insertion analyses.

Template switching supplied a universal primer site; unique molecular identifiers were carried on the cDNA. TCRdb itself ran the 5' RACE reads through MiXCR, one entry per CDR3 protein. The sample has roughly 710,000 distinct CDR3 sequences; 5.5% to 6.5% are singletons. The specimen was naive T cells sorted from blood. The TCR originated in a young man in good health. The chain couples TRBV21-1 to TRBJ2-5. TRBV21-1 is assigned pseudogene status. CDR3 amino acids: CASKTRVYYSTQYF. The CDR3 region has the DNA TGTGCCAGCAAGACTCGGGTATACTATTCGACCCAGTACTTC.